This T cell receptor (beta chain) was sequenced in a study of cytomegalovirus exposure and HLA in healthy donors. Study observations and caveats: The classifier reportedly diagnosed cytomegalovirus status with high specificity and sensitivity. Despite most TCR sequences being rare, some public TCRs occurred in many donors. A few chains tied to CMV proved CMV antigen-specific in vitro.

Note on this clone: As yet, its antigen is unknown.

V gave up 5 bases and J gave up 6 bases, with 16 bases separating them. The CDR3 has 15 amino acids. Germline V gene sequence: CDR1 SEHNR, CDR2 FQNEAQ (reference sequence). Profiling relied on immunoSEQ multiplex PCR, and the TCRdb table lists in-frame clones only, not all of them. The table records 250,000 to 300,000 clones, 80% to 90% of them present only once. The chain is built from TRBV7-9 and TRBJ2-2; D is unresolved. The sequence was obtained from a woman between 18 and 29 years old in good health and CMV-seronegative. Sequencing input: PBMCs. CDR3 region: CASSLGTRLAGELFF. In nucleotides, the CDR3 is TGTGCCAGCAGCCTAGGAACCAGGCTCGCCGGGGAGCTGTTTTTT.